One and the same sample provided the 24 T cell receptor beta chains below, sequenced in a study of vaccination and CD4 T cells after COVID-19. Described treatment: roughly ten-day PBMC culture with coronavirus spike peptide pools or control peptides (ViraFEST assay). Their specific antigens are unknown. Sequencing of the DNA from cultured CD4+ T cells was carried out with the Oncomine TCR Beta short-read assay. TCRdb redid the calling of the PCR reads with MiXCR, one entry per CDR3 protein. The sample consists of 10,000 to 15,000 distinct CDR3 sequences, around half of them appearing once. The sequenced material came from CD4+ T cells from blood, cultured in vitro. These receptors were obtained from a human donor who had recovered from COVID-19.

The chain employs TRBV21-1 and TRBJ1-2; the DNA was not compared with TRBD1, the D call given in the table. TRBV21-1 is termed a pseudogene. The CDR3 covers 18 residues. CDR3 sequence: CASRELSSDMDTVYGYTF. In DNA form, the CDR3 reads TGTGCCAGCAGGGAGCTCTCCTCCGACATGGACACGGTCTATGGCTACACCTTC.

A few counts support this clonotype. This sequence joins TRBV10-1 and TRBJ2-2, with D possibly matching TRBD1 (5 bases). CDR1 WNHNN and CDR2 SYGVQD come from the germline V gene (reference sequence). V was clipped by 3 bases and J by 0 bases, with 14 bases between them. The CDR3 consists of 17 residues. This CDR3 is CASSDGRPGSNTGELFF. The CDR3 DNA reads TGCGCCAGCAGTGATGGTCGGCCAGGGTCGAACACCGGGGAGCTGTTTTTT.

Only a few counts were recorded for this clonotype. J is TRBJ1-1 and V is TRBV20-1; D is ambiguous. V shed 5 bases and J shed 0 bases, with 10 bases lying between them. CDR1 and CDR2 from the germline V gene are DFQATT and SNEGSKA (reference sequence). The CDR3 totals 13 residues. DNA for the CDR3: TGCAGTGCTGCCCGGATAGTGAACACTGAAGCTTTCTTT. Translated: CSAARIVNTEAFF.

This clonotype was detected a few times. The genes are TRBV19 and TRBJ2-3; 7 bases map to TRBD2. This CDR3 has 13 residues. Looked up from germline, CDR1 is LNHDA and CDR2 is SQIVND (reference sequence). The trim removed 8 bases at V and 1 base at J, leaving 3 bases unmatched. The chain's CDR3 is CASSSGRTDTQYF. CDR3 nucleotide sequence: TGTGCCAGTTCTAGCGGCCGCACAGATACGCAGTATTTT.

The chain combines TRBV19 with TRBJ1-2, with D possibly TRBD1 on 5 matching bases. CDR1 and CDR2 from the germline V gene are LNHDA and SQIVND (reference sequence). Trimming stripped 7 bases from V and 4 bases from J, with 13 bases between. This CDR3 has 13 amino acids. The CDR3 nucleotides are TGTGCCAGTATGCGGGGACCGATCTATGGCTACACCTTC. Amino acid sequence: CASMRGPIYGYTF.

The chain employs TRBV7-2 and TRBJ1-6; D ambiguous. The CDR3 runs to 18 residues. Per the germline V gene, CDR1 is SGHTA and CDR2 is FQGNSA. Trimming cost V 1 base and J 0 bases, with 13 bases left between them. The DNA for the CDR3 is TGTGCCAGCAGCTTAGGGGCGTTTTCGGGCTCCTATAATTCACCCCTCCACTTT. Translation gives CASSLGAFSGSYNSPLHF.

There are a few counts of this clonotype. V is TRBV6-2 or TRBV6-3 and J is TRBJ1-5; the D is unclear. This CDR3 has 13 residues. Trimming stripped 6 bases from V and 4 bases from J, with 10 bases between. CDR1 is MNHEY and CDR2 is SVGEGT in the germline V gene. The CDR3 bases are TGTGCCAGCAGAAACCTGTGGAATCAGCCCCAGCATTTT. The encoded protein is CASRNLWNQPQHF.

This clonotype has only a few counts. This chain connects TRBV7-8 to TRBJ1-1; 8 nucleotides agree with TRBD1. CDR1 and CDR2 (germline): SGHVS, FQNEAQ. The CDR3 is 16 amino acids. With 2 bases clipped from V and 1 base from J, the junction kept 6 bases outside the gene matches. CDR3 bases: TGTGCCAGCAGCTTACCCCTTGGACAGGGGAACACTGAAGCTTTCTTT. It yields the protein CASSLPLGQGNTEAFF.

In its sample, this clonotype was seen once. The CDR3 coding sequence is TGTGCCAGCAGGCAGAGGGAGAATCAGCCCCAGCATTTT. Its protein product is CASRQRENQPQHF. The chain links TRBV12-3 or TRBV12-4 to TRBJ1-5; no firm D call. Trimming shortened V by 6 bases and J by 4 bases, and 10 bases separated the two germline ends. This CDR3 is built from 13 residues.

The chain joins TRBV21-1 to TRBJ1-5; TRBD1 is the table's D call, not checked against the DNA. TRBV21-1 is an annotated pseudogene. This CDR3 is 13 amino acids long. The CDR3 DNA is TGTGCCACCCCCCATCCTCGCAATCAGCCCCAGCATTTT. Its translation is CATPHPRNQPQHF.

This clonotype was seen a few times. The chain uses TRBV6-1 and TRBJ1-1, with 8 bases matching TRBD1. With V trimmed by 5 bases and J by 3 bases, 5 bases remained unmatched. CDR3 length: 14 amino acids. Germline CDR1 is MNHNS and CDR2 is SASEGT. The CDR3 region is CASSKGQVYTEAFF. In nucleotides, the CDR3 is TGTGCCAGCAGTAAGGGACAGGTTTACACTGAAGCTTTCTTT.

V usage is TRBV7-2 and J usage is TRBJ2-5; 12 bases line up with TRBD2. Trimming at V came to 5 bases and at J to 6 bases, leaving 13 bases not matched to a gene. Germline loops: CDR1 SGHTA, CDR2 FQGNSA. This CDR3 contains 17 residues. The CDR3 reads CASSVTASGGGSKTQYF. CDR3 sequence (DNA): TGTGCCAGCAGCGTAACTGCTAGCGGGGGGGGGAGTAAGACCCAGTACTTC.

This chain connects TRBV28 to TRBJ2-1, with TRBD1 identical over 8 bases. With V trimmed by 7 bases and J by 6 bases, 11 bases remained unmatched. CDR1 and CDR2 (germline): MDHEN, SYDVKM. The CDR3 extends over 15 amino acids. The DNA for the CDR3 is TGTGCCAGCACCTTAGTTACAGGGGGTCTCAATGAGCAGTTCTTC. Translation gives CASTLVTGGLNEQFF.

This clonotype has a single count. This CDR3 reads CSASRGPYYITGELFF. DNA for the CDR3: TGCAGTGCTAGCCGCGGGCCCTACTATATCACCGGGGAGCTGTTTTTT. The chain employs TRBV20-1 and TRBJ2-2; possible D gene TRBD2, 5 bases. The V end lost 3 bases, the J end lost 4 bases, and 18 bases lay between the germline ends. The CDR3 sequence is 16 residues long. The germline gives CDR1 DFQATT, CDR2 SNEGSKA (reference sequence).

The chain combines TRBV5-1 with TRBJ1-2; weak D call: TRBD1 (5 bases). This CDR3 is 16 amino acids long. Germline V gene sequence: CDR1 SGHRS, CDR2 YFSETQ. Trimming pared 0 bases from V and 4 bases from J, leaving 16 bases between. The CDR3 bases are TGCGCCAGCAGCTTGGCACAGGCCGGGACCTTCTATGGCTACACCTTC. It translates to CASSLAQAGTFYGYTF.

The chain is built from TRBV21-1 and TRBJ2-7; the D call of TRBD1 is as the table states it, not checked on the DNA. TRBV21-1 is given as a pseudogene. The CDR3 covers 14 residues. CDR3 DNA sequence: TGTGCCAGCACGGGGGTTCGCATCACCTACAAGCAGTACTTC. Encoded protein: CASTGVRITYKQYF.

A single count supports this clonotype. The CDR3 here is CASSVAGGYNEQFF. CDR3 DNA: TGTGCCAGCAGTGTAGCGGGAGGGTACAATGAGCAGTTCTTC. The chain uses TRBV6-1 and TRBJ2-1; TRBD2 aligns across 11 bases. Looked up from germline, CDR1 is MNHNS and CDR2 is SASEGT. The CDR3 covers 14 residues. Trimming at V came to 4 bases and at J to 4 bases, leaving 0 bases not matched to a gene.

J is TRBJ2-4 and V is TRBV11-1, with a possible D match to TRBD1 (7 bases). The CDR3 has 15 residues. With 1 base removed from V and 8 bases from J, the gap between germline ends came to 15 bases. The germline V gene has CDR1 SGHAT and CDR2 FQDESV (reference sequence). The CDR3 sequence is CASSLVSGRGDIQYF. In DNA form, the CDR3 reads TGTGCCAGCAGCTTAGTCTCGGGCAGGGGGGACATTCAGTACTTC.

This clonotype was picked up a small number of times. The chain links TRBV10-2 to TRBJ2-5; 8 bases map to TRBD2. The germline V gene has CDR1 WSHSY and CDR2 SAAADI. Germline trimming cut 3 bases from V and 5 bases from J; bases unmatched to any gene: 8. The CDR3 length is 15 residues. CDR3 residues: CASSDSAGGRETQYF. The CDR3 DNA reads TGCGCCAGCAGTGATTCTGCGGGGGGCAGGGAGACCCAGTACTTC.

The chain carries TRBV20-1 and TRBJ2-3, with 7 positions matching TRBD1. This CDR3 is built from 16 residues. Germline values: CDR1 DFQATT, CDR2 SNEGSKA (reference sequence). V dropped 5 bases and J dropped 0; count of bases not matched to a gene: 11. For the CDR3, the DNA is TGCAGTGCTCTATGGGACGGGACAGCTAGCACAGATACGCAGTATTTT. This codes for CSALWDGTASTDTQYF.

This clonotype was seen a few times. This sequence joins TRBV19 and TRBJ1-2; D may be TRBD1 (5 bases). This CDR3 comprises 13 residues. The ends were cut back, 5 bases at V and 2 bases at J, with 9 bases in the middle. Per germline, CDR1 LNHDA and CDR2 SQIVND (reference sequence). The CDR3 reads CASSADTNYGYTF. The CDR3 nucleotides are TGTGCCAGTAGTGCGGACACCAACTATGGCTACACCTTC.

In its sample, this clonotype ranks as large. The chain combines TRBV6-1 with TRBJ2-3; no definite D call. The V end was cut by 6 bases, the J end by 1 base, with 8 bases between. This CDR3 has 13 residues. The germline CDR1 and CDR2 sequences are MNHNS and SASEGT. CDR3: CASRPMGTDTQYF. CDR3 nucleotides: TGTGCCAGCAGACCTATGGGCACAGATACGCAGTATTTT.

The V and J genes are TRBV19 and TRBJ2-7, with 7 bases lining up with TRBD2. The germline V gene encodes CDR1 LNHDA and CDR2 SQIVND (reference sequence). The CDR3 covers 18 residues. The V and J ends lost 8 bases and 4 bases, in that order; junction bases with no gene match: 23. The DNA of the CDR3 is TGTGCCAGTCGTAAAACCGGGGGGAGGGCCCGTGGGCATTACGAGCAGTACTTC. It codes for CASRKTGGRARGHYEQYF.

In its sample, this clonotype was seen a few times. The chain recombines TRBV6-1 with TRBJ1-5, with TRBD1 identical over 8 bases. Per the germline V gene, CDR1 is MNHNS and CDR2 is SASEGT. The CDR3 is 13 amino acids. The junction had 4 bases not matched to a gene; V was cut back by 10 bases and J by 2 bases. This CDR3 reads CATTGVGNQPQHF. The CDR3 coding sequence is TGTGCCACGACAGGGGTGGGCAATCAGCCCCAGCATTTT.